This record concerns one TCR beta chain sequence. This entry comes from a study of Ad26.COV2.S vaccination and SARS-CoV-2 variants. V was pared by 1 base and J by 3 bases, with 9 bases of the junction left unmatched. Germline V CDR1 and CDR2: SGHDN, FVKESK. This CDR3 spans 17 amino acids. The treatment denotes: about 20 received Ad26.COV2.S at low or high dose, single or two shots; about 5 received placebo; per-sample allocation not given. Day 63 following the first vaccine or placebo injection was when the samples were taken. The protocol was immunoSEQ multiplex PCR, while the TCRdb copy is restricted to in-frame clones and leaves out a portion. Of about 410,000 clones listed, 89% are singletons.

The sample in question was peripheral blood, obtained in a trial of Ad26.COV2.S vaccine versus placebo. The receptor's source is a person between 18 and 65 years old who received the Ad26.COV2.S COVID-19 vaccine or a placebo. This chain joins TRBV14 and TRBJ2-1, with TRBD1 matching 7 bases. The CDR3 DNA is TGTGCCAGCAGCCAAGTTTTTAACAGGGGCCGCTACAATGAGCAGTTCTTC. It codes for CASSQVFNRGRYNEQFF.